This entry lists 3 T cell receptor beta chains sequenced from one sample in a study of memory CD4+ T cells and cytomegalovirus serostatus (dated by TCRdb to between 2018 and 2020). Library construction relied on the immunoSEQ multiplex PCR assay. The immuneACCESS repertoire file appears here via TCRdb, limited to in-frame rearrangements. These files lack a portion of the clones; in checked studies, under half of the deficit traces to unresolved V genes, and the cause of the others is not known. In this sample the table shows under 50,000 clones, around 82% of which occur a single time. 0.85% to 0.95% of the sample lies in the top ten. Single viable CD3+CD4+CD8-CD45RO+ cells were sorted as memory CD4+ T cells on a FACSAria II. The specimen sequenced was memory CD4+ T cells from blood. Every receptor here comes from an adult in good health and CMV-seronegative.

The chain combines TRBV28 with TRBJ2-3, with 7 positions matching TRBD1. The germline V gene has CDR1 MDHEN and CDR2 SYDVKM. The CDR3 totals 13 residues. Trimming cost V 10 bases and J 2 bases; bases outside gene matches: 6. CDR3 sequence (DNA): TGTGCCAATCGGGACAGCGACACAGATACGCAGTATTTT. This encodes CANRDSDTDTQYF.

The chain combines TRBV5-1 with TRBJ1-2, with D possibly being TRBD1 (6 bases). The germline V and J ends were trimmed by 4 bases and 8 bases, with 15 bases remaining between them. Germline CDR1 and CDR2: SGHRS and YFSETQ. The CDR3 is 13 amino acids. In DNA, the CDR3 is TGCGCCAGCAGCCCCCGGTGGGGGGCCGGCTACACCTTC. Its translation: CASSPRWGAGYTF.

The sample holds one count of this clone. This chain links TRBV28 with TRBJ1-1, with 9 bases matching TRBD1. The junction had 8 bases not matched to a gene; V was cut back by 5 bases and J by 13 bases. The CDR3 spans 12 residues. Looked up from germline, CDR1 is MDHEN and CDR2 is SYDVKM. This chain's CDR3 is CASSPGQGKGFF. CDR3 DNA: TGTGCCAGCAGTCCCGGACAGGGGAAGGGTTTCTTT.